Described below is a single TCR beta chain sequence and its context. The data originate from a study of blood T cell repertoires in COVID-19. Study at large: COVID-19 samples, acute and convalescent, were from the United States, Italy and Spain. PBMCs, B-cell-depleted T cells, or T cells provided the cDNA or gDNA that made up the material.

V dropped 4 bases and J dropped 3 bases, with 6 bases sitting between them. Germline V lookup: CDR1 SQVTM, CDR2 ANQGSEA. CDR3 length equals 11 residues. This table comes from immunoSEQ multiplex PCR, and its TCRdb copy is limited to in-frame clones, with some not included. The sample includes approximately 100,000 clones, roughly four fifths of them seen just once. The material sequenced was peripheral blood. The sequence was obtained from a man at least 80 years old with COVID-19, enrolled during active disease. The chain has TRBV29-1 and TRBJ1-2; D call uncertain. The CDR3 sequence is CSVGADYGYTF. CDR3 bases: TGCAGCGTTGGAGCGGACTATGGCTACACCTTC.